Below, one T cell receptor beta chain is given with its context. This entry comes from a study of patients and donors after allogeneic stem cell transplantation. Per the germline V gene, CDR1 is MNHEY and CDR2 is SVGAGI. Between the trimmed V and J ends, which lost 0 bases and 6 bases, there was a span of 12 bases. The CDR3 runs 15 residues. Each CDR3 protein is one row after TCRdb ran MiXCR on the RT-PCR reads. The sample lists a few hundred thousand distinct CDR3 sequences; around 40% were seen once. This sequence was found in a human donor who was either an allogeneic HSCT recipient or a stem cell or donor lymphocyte infusion donor (not recorded which). It is not recorded whose cells these are; they may come from a transplant donor. The specimen was blood, either unsorted or a sorted T cell fraction (not recorded which). The V call is TRBV6-5, the J call TRBJ1-5; D is possibly TRBD1 (6 bases). CDR3 DNA: TGTGCCAGCAGTTACTCAAGGGTACAGGGTCAGCCCCAGCATTTT. Its translation is CASSYSRVQGQPQHF.